This T cell receptor (beta chain) was found in a study of blood T cell repertoires in COVID-19. Study at large: Nucleic acid was either cDNA or gDNA, and it came from T cells, B-cell-depleted T cells, or PBMCs.

Source study methods: The assay estimated nucleated cells by amplifying reference gene primers. The assay was immunoSEQ multiplex PCR, and TCRdb's table has in-frame clones only and misses some. The DNA was the basis for D and trimming; V, J and clone size are from that table. The data contain about 260,000 clones, around 84% of them singletons. The cohort comprised adults aged about 18 to 89 years residing in 20 to 30 US areas. Clinical history reported by participants formed the basis on which cohorts were assigned. This sequence originates from a young man with acute COVID-19. Sequencing was done on a sample of PBMCs or T cells enriched from blood (not recorded which).

The CDR3 DNA reads as TGTGCCAGCAATTGGGACATAGAGACCCAGTACTTC. Its translation is CASNWDIETQYF. V gene TRBV2 combines with J gene TRBJ2-5; the D gene is possibly TRBD1 (6 bases). The V gene's germline CDR1 is SNHLY and CDR2 FYNNEI. Trimming removed 7 bases at V and 4 bases at J, with 10 bases between. The CDR3 length is 12 residues.